A single sample gave rise to the 23 T cell receptor beta chains below, sequenced in a study of Ad26.COV2.S vaccination and SARS-CoV-2 variants. Clones were sequenced by immunoSEQ multiplex PCR, and TCRdb holds only the in-frame ones, with some missing. The data contain 250,000 to 300,000 clones, around 87% of them seen just once; the ten biggest clones take up about 3.1%. The sample's treatment: some 19 received Ad26.COV2.S at low or high dose, single or two shots; several received placebo; per-sample allocation not given. Each sample was drawn 63 days after the first injection (of vaccine or placebo). Material: peripheral blood, obtained in a trial of Ad26.COV2.S vaccine versus placebo. The receptor set was obtained from a person aged 18-60 years who received the Ad26.COV2.S COVID-19 vaccine or a placebo.

The J gene is TRBJ2-2, the V gene TRBV18; weak D call: TRBD1 (5 bases). The CDR3 sequence is 15 residues long. CDR1 and CDR2 from the germline V gene are KGHSH and LQKENI. V was shortened by 4 bases and J by 7 bases, with 16 bases between the two germline ends. As DNA, the CDR3 is TGTGCCAGCTCACTCGCGCAGGGTCGTAACGGGGAGCTGTTTTTT. As protein: CASSLAQGRNGELFF.

The chain is built from TRBV18 and TRBJ1-4; D ambiguous. Per germline, CDR1 KGHSH and CDR2 LQKENI. The CDR3 runs 16 residues. Trimming took 2 bases from V and 2 from J, leaving 12 bases between them. DNA for the CDR3: TGTGCCAGCTCACCATTTCTCGGGGATACTAATGAAAAACTGTTTTTT. Residues: CASSPFLGDTNEKLFF.

The table lists this clone with a count of one. The chain recombines TRBV5-4 with TRBJ2-5, with a possible D match to TRBD2 (6 bases). Germline CDR1 reads SGHNT; CDR2 reads YYREEE (reference sequence). The CDR3 extends over 11 amino acids. Deletions cut 10 bases from V and 5 bases from J, with 12 bases between. CDR3 nucleotide sequence: TGTGCCTGGGGGGAGCGGGAGACCCAGTACTTC. Amino acids: CAWGERETQYF.

The chain has TRBV6-5 and TRBJ1-5; no definite D call. Germline V gene sequence: CDR1 MNHEY, CDR2 SVGAGI. This CDR3 is 15 amino acids long. The V end was cut by 6 bases, the J end by 4 bases, with 16 bases between. In DNA form, the CDR3 reads TGTGCCAGCAGACAAGGGTCGGGGTGGAATCAGCCCCAGCATTTT. It is translated as CASRQGSGWNQPQHF.

V and J are TRBV19 and TRBJ1-5, with 9 positions matching TRBD1. The CDR3 is 16 residues long. With 4 bases clipped from V and 2 bases from J, the junction kept 6 bases outside the gene matches. CDR1 and CDR2 from the germline V gene are LNHDA and SQIVND (reference sequence). CDR3 protein: CASSKDRGAGNQPQHF. Written as DNA, the CDR3 is TGTGCCAGTAGTAAAGACAGGGGGGCTGGCAATCAGCCCCAGCATTTT. Based on the CDR3 plus reference TRBV19 and TRBJ1-5, the full variable domain is DGGITQSPKYLFRKEGQNVTLSCEQNLNHDAMYWYRQDPGQGLRLIYYSQIVNDFQKGDIAEGYSVSREKKESFPLTVTSAQKNPTAFYLCASSKDRGAGNQPQHFGDGTRLSIL.

The rearrangement links TRBV9 to TRBJ2-1; the D gene is possibly TRBD1 (6 bases). Germline CDR1 SGDLS, CDR2 YYNGEE. The CDR3 loop spans 13 amino acids. V lost 5 bases to trimming and J lost 4 bases, with 10 bases between them. The CDR3 spells CASRGGLYNEQFF. DNA for the CDR3: TGTGCCAGCAGAGGGGGATTGTACAATGAGCAGTTCTTC.

This chain links TRBV2 with TRBJ2-1; D could derive from TRBD1 or TRBD2 (5 bases each). Germline CDR1 is SNHLY and CDR2 is FYNNEI. Trimming took off 6 bases at V and 4 bases at J, with 10 bases between the two ends. The CDR3 runs to 13 residues. The CDR3 is CASSQGDYNEQFF. CDR3 DNA sequence: TGTGCCAGCAGCCAGGGAGATTACAATGAGCAGTTCTTC.

The chain recombines TRBV2 with TRBJ2-1, with D tentatively TRBD2 (6 bases). Trimming removed 8 bases from V and 9 bases from J, with 14 bases in between. Germline V gene data show CDR1 as SNHLY and CDR2 as FYNNEI. The length of the CDR3 is 12 residues. In nucleotides, the CDR3 is TGTGCCAGCGACTCCGCGGGATCTGAGCAGTTCTTC. This sequence encodes CASDSAGSEQFF.

The chain joins TRBV29-1 to TRBJ2-5, with 7 positions matching TRBD1. In germline, CDR1 is SQVTM, CDR2 ANQGSEA. CDR3 length: 13 amino acids. The trim removed 3 bases at V and 3 bases at J, leaving 4 bases unmatched. The CDR3 DNA is TGCAGCGTTGATTTTACAGGGGAAGAGACCCAGTACTTC. This sequence encodes CSVDFTGEETQYF.

This clone came up once. The genes are TRBV5-4 and TRBJ2-1, with TRBD2 matching 12 bases. Germline V lookup: CDR1 SGHNT, CDR2 YYREEE (reference sequence). The CDR3 extends over 17 amino acids. V shed 2 bases and J 9 bases; nucleotides not matched to a gene: 12. The CDR3 DNA reads as TGTGCCAGCAGCTTAAGACTAGCGGGGGCCCCCCGGGGTGAGCAGTTCTTC. Protein sequence: CASSLRLAGAPRGEQFF.

V usage is TRBV5-1 and J usage is TRBJ2-2; D ambiguous. The CDR3 extends over 16 amino acids. Germline V gives CDR1 SGHRS, CDR2 YFSETQ. V was pared by 0 bases and J by 5 bases, with 14 bases between. The CDR3 spells CASSLGGLPTTGELFF. The CDR3 DNA reads as TGCGCCAGCAGCTTGGGCGGTTTACCCACGACCGGGGAGCTGTTTTTT.

The J gene is TRBJ2-3, the V gene TRBV20-1; D gene ambiguous. V dropped 6 bases and J dropped 6 bases, with 1 base sitting between them. Germline V gene data show CDR1 as DFQATT and CDR2 as SNEGSKA (reference sequence). CDR3 length: 8 amino acids. Here the CDR3 DNA reads TGCAGTGCCGATACGCAGTATTTT. Protein product: CSADTQYF.

This chain uses TRBV19 with TRBJ1-2; D perhaps matches TRBD1 (5 bases). The V gene lost 6 bases and the J gene lost 5 bases, with 22 bases spanning the gap. Germline CDR1 reads LNHDA; CDR2 reads SQIVND (reference sequence). The CDR3 runs to 16 residues. The CDR3 nucleotides are TGTGCCAGTAGAGCACCCCACGGGGCCGACACTTATGGCTACACCTTC. This encodes CASRAPHGADTYGYTF.

The rearrangement joins TRBV7-3 to TRBJ2-2; 9 bases align to TRBD1. Germline V CDR1 and CDR2: SGHTA, FQGTGA. The J segment lost 6 bases and the V segment lost 1 base, leaving 3 bases of the junction unmatched. This CDR3 spans 15 amino acids. CDR3 nucleotide sequence: TGTGCCAGCAGCTTAAGAGGGACAGGGTCCGGGGAGCTGTTTTTT. Translating it yields CASSLRGTGSGELFF. The whole variable domain, remainder taken from reference TRBV7-3 and TRBJ2-2, is GAGVSQTPSNKVTEKGKYVELRCDPISGHTALYWYRQSLGQGPEFLIYFQGTGAADDSGLPNDRFFAVRPEGSVSTLKIQRTERGDSAVYLCASSLRGTGSGELFFGEGSRLTVL.

The chain employs TRBV18 and TRBJ1-2, with 10 bases matching TRBD1. CDR1 is KGHSH and CDR2 is LQKENI in the germline V gene. The CDR3 length is 15 residues. The ends lost 5 bases at V and 3 bases at J; junction bases unmatched: 6. Here the CDR3 reads CASSARDRGYYGYTF. Here the CDR3 DNA reads TGTGCCAGCTCAGCCCGGGACAGGGGATACTATGGCTACACCTTC.

This chain connects TRBV3-1 (or the pseudogene TRBV3-2) to TRBJ2-2, with 11 bases matching TRBD1. The germline gives CDR1 LGHDT, CDR2 YNNKEL (reference sequence). Unmatched junction bases numbered 8, after V lost 1 base and J lost 7 bases. The CDR3 runs 17 residues. The CDR3 protein is CASSQVAGTGGHGELFF. In DNA, the CDR3 is TGTGCCAGCAGCCAAGTGGCCGGGACAGGGGGTCACGGGGAGCTGTTTTTT.

This clone has a single count. The chain recombines TRBV18 with TRBJ1-1, with 10 bases identical to TRBD1. Trimming cost V 4 bases and J 1 base; bases outside gene matches: 9. The CDR3 is 17 amino acids. Germline CDR1 is KGHSH and CDR2 is LQKENI. The CDR3 reads CASSLRDRGVKNTEAFF. CDR3 nucleotide sequence: TGTGCCAGCTCACTCCGGGACAGGGGAGTTAAGAACACTGAAGCTTTCTTT.

V gene TRBV6-4 combines with J gene TRBJ2-2; D gene ambiguous. The CDR3 is made up of 13 amino acids. From germline, CDR1 is MRHNA and CDR2 SNTAGT. The V and J ends lost 4 bases and 2 bases respectively, with 5 bases between them. The CDR3 loop is CASSALNTGELFF. CDR3 coding DNA: TGTGCCAGCAGTGCCCTCAACACCGGGGAGCTGTTTTTT.

The CDR3 protein is CASSPLAGNQRETQYF. CDR3 DNA sequence: TGTGCCAGCAGCCCACTAGCGGGAAATCAGAGGGAGACCCAGTACTTC. This sequence joins TRBV6-2 or TRBV6-3 and TRBJ2-5, with 10 bases matching TRBD2. CDR3 length: 16 residues. Trimming removed 6 bases from V and 5 bases from J; junction bases left unmatched: 12. The germline CDR1 and CDR2 sequences are MNHEY and SVGEGT.

The chain joins TRBV2 to TRBJ2-5; D could derive from TRBD1 or TRBD2 (6 bases each). Germline V gene lookup returns CDR1 SNHLY and CDR2 FYNNEI. This CDR3 comprises 15 residues. Trimming cost V 3 bases and J 4 bases, with 15 bases left between them. This CDR3 is CASSDRVGGGETQYF. The CDR3 coding sequence is TGTGCCAGCAGTGATAGGGTAGGGGGAGGAGAGACCCAGTACTTC. Based on the CDR3 plus reference TRBV2 and TRBJ2-5, the full variable domain is EPEVTQTPSHQVTQMGQEVILRCVPISNHLYFYWYRQILGQKVEFLVSFYNNEISEKSEIFDDQFSVERPDGSNFTLKIRSTKLEDSAMYFCASSDRVGGGETQYFGPGTRLLVL.

The chain carries TRBV27 and TRBJ1-5; D is undetermined. CDR1 and CDR2 (germline): MNHEY, SMNVEV (reference sequence). This CDR3 is built from 15 residues. The V and J ends lost 4 bases and 3 bases respectively, with 13 bases between them. The CDR3 coding sequence is TGTGCCAGCAGTTCGACGGCTGGGATCAATCAGCCCCAGCATTTT. Encoded protein: CASSSTAGINQPQHF.

Written as DNA, the CDR3 is TGTGCCACCCTCGGTGGGACGGAGGCGGGCTATGGCTACACCTTC. Translated: CATLGGTEAGYGYTF. The chain is built from TRBV15 and TRBJ1-2; a weak D match, TRBD1 (5 bases). The CDR3 extends over 15 amino acids. Germline CDR1 is LNHNV and CDR2 is YYDKDF (reference sequence). Trimming pared 8 bases from V and 4 bases from J, leaving 20 bases between.

The chain joins TRBV6-5 to TRBJ2-7; tentatively, D is TRBD2 (5 bases). Germline V gene data show CDR1 as MNHEY and CDR2 as SVGAGI. Trimming removed 6 bases at V and 0 bases at J, with 12 bases between. The CDR3 spans 14 residues. CDR3 bases: TGTGCCAGCAGGGACTCCAGGAGCTCCTACGAGCAGTACTTC. This gives the protein CASRDSRSSYEQYF.